A selection of T cell receptor beta chains follows, all from one sample in a study of blood T cells in healthy people across ages. TCRdb re-analysed the 5' RACE reads in MiXCR, keeping a single row per CDR3 protein. The sample holds around 1,100,000 distinct CDR3 sequences, more than 30% seen once. Material: blood. All receptors derive from a man between 18 and 35 years old in good health. Both conserved end residues are part of each CDR3. D genes are given only for firm matches. The size field is filled for only some rows; it gives once, few, many or a size class.

>NA|TRBV6-2/TRBV6-3|TRBJ2-1|NA
CASSAINEQFF
TGTGCCAGCTCGGCGATCAATGAGCAGTTCTTC
>NA|TRBV7-9|TRBJ1-2|NA
CASSPRDNANYGYTF
TGTGCCAGCAGCCCCCGCGACAATGCTAACTATGGCTACACCTTC
>few|TRBV7-8|TRBJ2-3|NA
CASSLGARVRDTQYF
TGTGCCAGCAGCTTAGGGGCGCGGGTGAGGGATACGCAGTATTTT
>NA|TRBV20-1|TRBJ1-1|NA
CSAITEMNTEAFF
TGCAGTGCTATTACAGAGATGAACACTGAAGCTTTCTTT
>few|TRBV7-6|TRBJ1-2|NA
CASSLAKTGYNGYTF
TGTGCCAGCAGCTTAGCGAAGACAGGTTACAATGGCTACACCTTC
>many|TRBV7-9|TRBJ1-2|NA
CASSLDGVSNYGYTF
TGTGCCAGCAGCTTAGATGGCGTCTCTAACTATGGCTACACCTTC
>NA|TRBV7-9|TRBJ1-2|NA
CASSLVANGYTF
TGTGCCAGCAGCTTAGTGGCTAATGGCTACACCTTC
>NA|TRBV20-1|TRBJ2-7|NA
CSAPKGAGSSEQYF
TGCAGTGCTCCAAAGGGGGCGGGGTCCAGTGAGCAGTACTTC
>few|TRBV20-1|TRBJ2-1|NA
CSAPPEGQGNWNEQFF
TGCAGTGCTCCCCCCGAGGGCCAGGGTAATTGGAATGAGCAGTTCTTC
>NA|TRBV19|TRBJ2-3|NA
CASSPGVRGWSTDTQYF
TGCGCCAGTAGCCCAGGGGTGCGGGGGTGGAGCACAGATACGCAGTATTTT
>NA|TRBV4-1|TRBJ1-1|NA
CASSQDLHGRVNTEAFF
TGCGCCAGCAGCCAAGACCTCCACGGACGGGTGAACACTGAAGCTTTCTTT
>NA|TRBV23-1|TRBJ2-5|TRBD1
CATGTGDQYF
TGCGCCACCGGGACAGGGGATCAGTACTTC
>few|TRBV7-2|TRBJ2-5|TRBD1
CASSYQSGGQTQYF
TGTGCCAGCAGCTACCAATCAGGGGGCCAGACCCAGTACTTC
>NA|TRBV6-5|TRBJ2-3|NA
CASTEGGTDTQYF
TGTGCCAGCACTGAAGGGGGTACAGATACGCAGTATTTT
>NA|TRBV4-3|TRBJ1-1|NA
CASSHFTNTEAFF
TGCGCCAGCAGCCATTTCACGAATACTGAAGCTTTCTTT
>NA|TRBV4-1|TRBJ1-2|NA
CASSQDLVQANYGYTF
TGCGCCAGCAGCCAAGACCTGGTCCAAGCTAACTATGGCTACACCTTC
>few|TRBV6-5|TRBJ1-5|TRBD1
CASGRTGVINQPQHF
TGTGCCAGCGGTCGGACAGGGGTAATCAATCAGCCCCAGCATTTT
>few|TRBV6-1|TRBJ1-1|TRBD1
CASSVQGASTEAFF
TGTGCCAGCAGTGTACAGGGGGCATCTACTGAAGCTTTCTTT
>NA|TRBV7-2|TRBJ1-4|NA
CASSLIGGFNEKLFF
TGTGCCAGCAGCTTAATTGGGGGGTTTAATGAAAAGCTGTTTTTT
>few|TRBV12-3/TRBV12-4|TRBJ1-1|NA
CASSLTTGELINTEAFF
TGTGCCAGCAGTTTAACAACAGGTGAACTGATTAACACTGAAGCTTTCTTT
>NA|TRBV7-9|TRBJ1-4|NA
CASRQDTTNEKLFF
TGTGCCAGCAGACAAGACACAACTAATGAAAAACTGTTTTTT
>NA|TRBV3-1|TRBJ2-2|NA
CASSLLRGELFF
TGTGCCAGCAGCCTCCTGCGGGGGGAGCTGTTTTTT
>NA|TRBV2|TRBJ1-4|NA
CASSPTHRATNEKLFF
TGTGCCAGCAGTCCCACCCACAGAGCAACTAATGAAAAACTGTTTTTT
>NA|TRBV7-8|TRBJ1-6|NA
CASSPDRNSPLHF
TGTGCCAGCAGCCCCGACCGTAATTCACCCCTCCACTTT
>NA|TRBV29-1|TRBJ2-7|NA
CSVEDFRADEQYF
TGCAGCGTTGAAGATTTCAGGGCCGACGAGCAGTACTTC
>few|TRBV7-9|TRBJ2-1|NA
CASSLNLPNEQFF
TGTGCCAGCAGCTTAAACCTCCCCAATGAGCAGTTCTTC
>few|TRBV9|TRBJ1-2|NA
CASSGDKRYGYTF
TGTGCCAGCAGTGGCGACAAGCGATATGGCTACACCTTC
>many|TRBV7-9|TRBJ1-1|NA
CASSLDSRGTEAFF
TGTGCCAGCAGCTTAGACAGTCGGGGCACTGAAGCTTTCTTT
>NA|TRBV20-1|TRBJ1-6|NA
CSASRGGRNSPLHF
TGCAGTGCGTCCCGGGGGGGGCGTAATTCACCCCTCCACTTT
>NA|TRBV11-3|TRBJ2-1|TRBD1
CASSAGTGAGWGPYNEQFF
TGTGCCAGCAGCGCCGGGACAGGTGCTGGCTGGGGCCCCTACAATGAGCAGTTCTTC
>few|TRBV14|TRBJ2-7|TRBD2
CASSGSGASYEQYF
TGTGCCAGCAGTGGTAGCGGGGCCTCCTACGAGCAGTACTTC
>NA|TRBV27|TRBJ1-6|TRBD1
CASSFKQQGSYNSPLHF
TGTGCCAGCAGTTTTAAACAACAGGGGTCCTATAATTCACCCCTCCACTTT
>few|TRBV3-1|TRBJ2-7|NA
CASSQLSSRRYF
TGTGCCAGCAGCCAACTAAGTTCCCGGAGGTACTTC
>few|TRBV7-9|TRBJ2-7|TRBD1
CASSLKVSTGGGGSYEQYF
TGTGCCAGCAGCTTAAAAGTTTCGACAGGGGGCGGAGGGTCCTACGAGCAGTACTTC
>few|TRBV7-3|TRBJ1-2|NA
CASSLNSGDHGYTF
TGTGCCAGCAGCTTAAACTCAGGGGACCATGGCTACACCTTC
>many|TRBV4-3|TRBJ2-3|NA
CASSQDSGTQYF
TGCGCCAGCAGCCAGGACAGCGGTACGCAGTATTTT
>many|TRBV20-1|TRBJ2-1|TRBD2
CSARDRGGLAQYEQFF
TGCAGTGCTAGAGATCGTGGGGGACTAGCTCAGTATGAGCAGTTCTTC
>NA|TRBV20-1|TRBJ2-1|TRBD2
CSARDDVQRGLNNEQFF
TGCAGTGCTAGAGATGACGTCCAGCGGGGACTGAACAATGAGCAGTTCTTC
>NA|TRBV29-1|TRBJ1-1|NA
CSVLFGGSSTEAFF
TGCAGCGTTTTATTCGGGGGCAGCAGCACTGAAGCTTTCTTT
>NA|TRBV9|TRBJ2-1|NA
CASSTADSYNEQFF
TGTGCCAGCAGCACCGCGGACAGCTACAATGAGCAGTTCTTC
>NA|TRBV20-1|TRBJ2-5|TRBD2
CSARDPASGGQETQYF
TGCAGTGCTAGAGATCCGGCTAGCGGGGGGCAAGAGACCCAGTACTTC
>NA|TRBV13|TRBJ1-1|NA
CASSLGDRLDTEAFF
TGTGCCAGCAGCTTAGGTGACAGGTTGGACACTGAAGCTTTCTTT
>NA|TRBV5-1|TRBJ2-3|NA
CASSPRADGADMQYF
TGCGCCAGCAGCCCTAGGGCGGATGGGGCAGATATGCAGTATTTT
>NA|TRBV7-2|TRBJ1-4|NA
CASSSQAQESEKLFF
TGTGCCAGCAGCTCCCAGGCACAAGAAAGTGAAAAACTGTTTTTT
>few|TRBV27|TRBJ2-5|TRBD1
CASSLYGTGGRETQYF
TGTGCCAGCAGTTTATATGGGACAGGGGGGAGGGAGACCCAGTACTTC
>once|TRBV20-1|TRBJ2-5|TRBD1
CSVGRQGSTQYF
TGCAGTGTTGGGAGACAGGGGTCGACCCAGTACTTC
>NA|TRBV7-2|TRBJ2-7|NA
CASSPRSFEQYF
TGTGCCAGCAGCCCCAGAAGCTTCGAGCAGTACTTC
>few|TRBV20-1|TRBJ2-5|TRBD1
CSAEYRGHETQYF
TGCAGTGCAGAGTACAGGGGGCACGAGACCCAGTACTTC
>few|TRBV12-3/TRBV12-4|TRBJ1-2|NA
CASSSGPRSLGYTF
TGTGCCAGCAGTTCTGGACCCAGGTCCCTTGGCTACACCTTC
>few|TRBV4-2|TRBJ2-7|NA
CASSQETHTRSSYNEQYF
TGTGCCAGCAGCCAGGAGACCCATACTAGGAGCTCCTACAATGAGCAGTACTTC
>NA|TRBV7-2|TRBJ1-2|TRBD1
CASSSGTGERGYTF
TGTGCCAGCAGCAGCGGGACAGGGGAGCGGGGCTACACCTTC
>NA|TRBV6-5|TRBJ1-4|NA
CASARFVANEKLFF
TGTGCCAGCGCTCGATTTGTTGCTAATGAAAAACTGTTTTTT
>once|TRBV27|TRBJ2-1|NA
CASSLHVGGRYNEQFF
TGTGCCAGCAGTTTACACGTAGGCGGGCGTTACAATGAGCAGTTCTTC
>many|TRBV12-3/TRBV12-4|TRBJ2-7|NA
CASSPIPGYEQYF
TGTGCCAGCAGCCCGATCCCCGGTTACGAGCAGTACTTC
>NA|TRBV3-1|TRBJ1-1|NA
CASSQAGYTEAFF
TGTGCCAGCAGCCAAGCAGGATACACTGAAGCTTTCTTT
>NA|TRBV10-3|TRBJ2-7|NA
CAIRNRDESYEQYF
TGTGCCATCAGGAACCGGGACGAATCCTACGAGCAGTACTTC
>NA|TRBV12-3/TRBV12-4|TRBJ1-2|NA
CASSTQTGTNYGYTF
TGTGCCAGCAGTACGCAGACAGGAACTAACTATGGCTACACCTTC